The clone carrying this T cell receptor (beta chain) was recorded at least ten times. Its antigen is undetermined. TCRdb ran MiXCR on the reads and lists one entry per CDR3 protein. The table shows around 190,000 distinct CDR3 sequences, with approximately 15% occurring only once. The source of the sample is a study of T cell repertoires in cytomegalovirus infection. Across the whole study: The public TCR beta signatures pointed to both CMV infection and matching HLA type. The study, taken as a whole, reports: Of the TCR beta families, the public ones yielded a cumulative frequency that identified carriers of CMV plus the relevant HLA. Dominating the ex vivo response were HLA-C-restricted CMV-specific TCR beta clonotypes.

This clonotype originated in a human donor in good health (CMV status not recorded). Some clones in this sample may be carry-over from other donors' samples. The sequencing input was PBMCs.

In DNA form, the CDR3 reads TGTGCCAGCAGCCTCCACGGACAGGACGAAGAGACCCAGTACTTC. This codes for CASSLHGQDEETQYF. J is TRBJ2-5 and V is TRBV7-2; TRBD1 agrees at 7 bases. With 5 bases clipped from V and 3 bases from J, the junction kept 9 bases outside the gene matches. Germline V gene sequence: CDR1 SGHTA, CDR2 FQGNSA. The CDR3 totals 15 residues. Full variable domain (outside the CDR3, taken from reference TRBV7-2 and TRBJ2-5): GAGVSQSPSNKVTEKGKDVELRCDPISGHTALYWYRQSLGQGLEFLIYFQGNSAPDKSGLPSDRFSAERTGGSVSTLTIQRTQQEDSAVYLCASSLHGQDEETQYFGPGTRLLVL.